The present entry profiles one T cell receptor (beta chain) with its context. This record belongs to a study of blood T cell repertoires in COVID-19. Turning to the study itself: The United States, Italy and Spain supplied acute and convalescent COVID-19 samples. T cells, B-cell-depleted T cells, or PBMCs supplied cDNA or gDNA.

Original methodology: For nucleated cells, counts were estimated from reference gene primer amplification. Libraries were prepared by immunoSEQ multiplex PCR; TCRdb keeps only in-frame clonotypes and omits some of them. The V and J calls and clone size are taken from that table; D and trimming were inferred from the DNA. The table records roughly 190,000 clones, 80% of them present only once. V lost 9 bases and J lost 4; bases outside the gene matches: 6. CDR1 and CDR2 (germline): SNHLY, FYNNEI. This CDR3 region has 13 residues. The source of this sequence is a man aged 55 to 69 with acute or convalescent COVID-19. Sequenced sample: peripheral blood. The chain has TRBV2 and TRBJ2-7; 10 positions agree with TRBD2. For the CDR3, the DNA is TGTGCCAGTGAACTAGCGGGATCGTACGAGCAGTACTTC. This encodes CASELAGSYEQYF. The full variable domain, with the rest looked up from reference TRBV2 and TRBJ2-7, is EPEVTQTPSHQVTQMGQEVILRCVPISNHLYFYWYRQILGQKVEFLVSFYNNEISEKSEIFDDQFSVERPDGSNFTLKIRSTKLEDSAMYFCASELAGSYEQYFGPGTRLTVT.